This T cell receptor beta chain comes out of a study of cytomegalovirus exposure and HLA in healthy donors. Study context: Later, an analysis reported that the 95 to 150 validation repertoires had used the same platform as the 666 first-cohort repertoires. Study-level points and caveats: For most TCR sequences rarity was the rule, although some public TCRs occurred in many donors. First-cohort TCR clusters were later found to tend to co-occur in the approximately 110 validation repertoires. As was reported, the classifier diagnosed cytomegalovirus status with high specificity and sensitivity.

Trimming took 3 bases from V and 6 from J; bases not matched to a gene: 9. Per the germline V gene, CDR1 is SGDLS and CDR2 is YYNGEE. This CDR3 contains 16 residues. As to this clone: Its antigen is not identified.

TCRdb keeps only in-frame clones here, not all; method: immunoSEQ multiplex PCR. The sample records a few hundred thousand clones, 75% to 90% being singletons. This clonotype was sampled from a young woman in good health and CMV-seronegative. The chain joins TRBV9 to TRBJ2-1, with 10 positions matching TRBD2. Sequencing input: PBMCs. Here the CDR3 DNA reads TGTGCCAGCAGCGCCGTAGCGGGAGGCGGGGGCAATGAGCAGTTCTTC. As protein: CASSAVAGGGGNEQFF.